Listed below are T cell receptor beta chains from one sample, sequenced in a study of shared clonotypes between healthy human individuals. Clones were read by immunoSEQ multiplex PCR, and TCRdb kept only the in-frame ones, dropping some. The table lists about 2 million clones, roughly 94% of them singletons. The sequenced sample was naive CD8+ T cells sorted from blood. Receptors were obtained from a young man in good health. Both conserved end residues are part of each CDR3. Fields, in order: J gene, clone size, D gene, V gene, CDR3 DNA, CDR3 protein. D genes are given only for firm matches. A clone size is listed for some rows: how often the clone was seen (once, few, many), or a class if it is expanded.

>TRBJ1-1|NA|TRBD1|TRBV18
TGTGCCAGCTCACCTCAAGGACAGGTAGACTTTGGGGAGGGTTTCTTT
CASSPQGQVDFGEGFF
>TRBJ2-3|NA|TRBD2|TRBV28
TGTGCCAGCAGTTTCGCTAGCGGGGGGGCAGGAGATACGCAGTATTTT
CASSFASGGAGDTQYF
>TRBJ2-5|NA|NA|TRBV5-6
TGTGCCAGCAGCGGGCTGGGACTTGAGGGAGAGACCCAGTACTTC
CASSGLGLEGETQYF
>TRBJ1-2|NA|NA|TRBV27
TGTGCCAGCAGTTTATCTGGCCTTCATGGCTACACCTTC
CASSLSGLHGYTF
>TRBJ1-1|NA|TRBD1|TRBV13
TGTGCCAGCAGCTTAGGGGGGACAGCCACTGAAGCTTTCTTT
CASSLGGTATEAFF
>TRBJ2-7|NA|TRBD1|TRBV29-1
TGCAGCGTTGAAACAGGGGCCCCCCCCTACGAGCAGTACTTC
CSVETGAPPYEQYF
>TRBJ2-7|NA|NA|TRBV10-3
TGTGCCATCAGTGAGCCCCTGAAAGCCGAGGTCTTC
CAISEPLKAEVF
>TRBJ2-7|NA|NA|TRBV2
TGTGCCAGCAGTGAGTCGGCTTTCAGGCCTTACGAGCAGTACTTC
CASSESAFRPYEQYF
>TRBJ2-6|NA|TRBD1|TRBV29-1
TGCAGCGTTGAAGATCTTTGGGACAGGAACTCTGGGGCCAACGTCCTGACTTTC
CSVEDLWDRNSGANVLTF
>TRBJ2-2|NA|NA|TRBV27
TGTGCCAGCAGTGGCACCGGGGAGCTGTTTTTT
CASSGTGELFF
>TRBJ2-1|NA|TRBD1|TRBV6-1
TGTGCCAGCAGATCGACAGGGGACGATGAGCAGTTCTTC
CASRSTGDDEQFF
>TRBJ2-2|NA|TRBD1|TRBV7-9
TGTGCCAGCAGCTTACTGGACAGGGCGAACACCGGGGAGCTGTTTTTT
CASSLLDRANTGELFF
>TRBJ2-7|NA|NA|TRBV10-1
TGCGCCAGCAGTGACCAGGGTTCCGAGCAGTACTTC
CASSDQGSEQYF
>TRBJ2-1|NA|NA|TRBV11-2
TGTGCCAGCAGCTTAGGTGCCTATGAGCAGTTCTTC
CASSLGAYEQFF
>TRBJ2-1|NA|NA|TRBV13
TGTGCCAGCAGCTTAGGAACTTCCTACAATGAGCAGTTCTTC
CASSLGTSYNEQFF
>TRBJ2-5|once|NA|TRBV5-1
TGCGCCAGCAGCTTGGGGGGGAATCAAGAGACCCAGTACTTC
CASSLGGNQETQYF
>TRBJ2-7|once|NA|TRBV10-1
TGCGCCAGCAGTTTCGACATCTCCTACGAGCAGTACTTC
CASSFDISYEQYF
>TRBJ2-7|NA|TRBD1|TRBV27
TGTGCCAGCAGTTTATTAGGGGACAGTGGATGGGAGCAGTACTTC
CASSLLGDSGWEQYF
>TRBJ2-1|once|NA|TRBV4-1
TGCGCCAGCAGCCAAACCGGGAGCCCCTACAATGAGCAGTTCTTC
CASSQTGSPYNEQFF
>TRBJ2-7|NA|NA|TRBV4-1
TGCGCCAGCAGTCGGAGATTAGAGACCTACGAGCAGTACTTC
CASSRRLETYEQYF
>TRBJ2-7|NA|NA|TRBV5-1
TGCGCCAGCAGCATCACAGCCTACGAGCAGTACTTC
CASSITAYEQYF
>TRBJ1-4|NA|TRBD1|TRBV5-1
TGCGCCAGCAGCCCGGACAGGGCCTCAACTAATGAAAAACTGTTTTTT
CASSPDRASTNEKLFF